This TCR beta chain is drawn from a study of blood T cells in healthy people across ages. Individuals who donated were healthy Caucasians from Russia aged roughly 6 to 90. A second PCR, run for about 7 to 11 cycles, used a sample-barcoded 5' primer plus a J-beta primer mix. TCRdb reprocessed the 5' RACE reads with MiXCR, giving one entry per CDR3 protein. Of about 1.6 million distinct CDR3 sequences detected, roughly 32% appear once; the ten largest clones hold approximately 10%. Germline assignment: CDR1 SQVTM and CDR2 ANQGSEA. The CDR3 has 12 amino acids. Germline trimming cut 5 bases from V and 5 bases from J; bases unmatched to any gene: 4.

The clonotype comes from a woman aged 30 to 39 in good health. The J gene is TRBJ1-1, the V gene TRBV29-1; TRBD1 matches 8 bases. Sequencing input: blood. CDR3 in amino acids: CSVSGGRTEAFF. As DNA, the CDR3 is TGCAGCGTTTCAGGGGGCCGGACTGAAGCTTTCTTT.